These T cell receptor beta chains were read from a single sample in a study of identical twins. TCRdb re-called the 5' RACE reads with MiXCR, one entry per CDR3 protein. The data contain some 1,700,000 distinct CDR3 sequences, around 29% of them singletons. The sample was cord blood. These receptors originate from a newborn girl in good health. Both conserved end residues are part of each CDR3. The D gene is left open where the match is weak. Clone size is not always given. Where it is, it says once, few, many or a class for expanded clones.

clone size | D gene | J gene | V gene | CDR3 DNA | CDR3 protein
once | TRBD1 | TRBJ1-2 | TRBV5-4 | TGTGCCAGCAGCGTAGAGACAGGGAGCGGCTACACCTTC | CASSVETGSGYTF
few | NA | TRBJ2-1 | TRBV12-3/TRBV12-4 | TGTGCCAGCAGTCCCCCGGGACAACTTAGCGAGCAGTTCTTC | CASSPPGQLSEQFF
few | TRBD2 | TRBJ2-7 | TRBV7-9 | TGTGCCAGCAGCCATCGAGCGGGAGCGAACTACGAGCAGTACTTC | CASSHRAGANYEQYF
NA | TRBD2 | TRBJ2-7 | TRBV2 | TGTGCCAGCCGGCGGGGACTAGCGGGAAGCAATGAGCAGTACTTC | CASRRGLAGSNEQYF
once | NA | TRBJ2-3 | TRBV5-6 | TGTGCCAGCAGCTTGGACGCCCTCAGGGCAGATACGCAGTATTTT | CASSLDALRADTQYF
few | NA | TRBJ2-3 | TRBV20-1 | TGCAGTGCTAGAGATTGGACAGATACGCAGTATTTT | CSARDWTDTQYF
NA | NA | TRBJ2-3 | TRBV7-2 | TGTGCCAGCAGCTTAGGATCGGTAGGGAGCACAGATACGCAGTATTTT | CASSLGSVGSTDTQYF
NA | TRBD1 | TRBJ1-5 | TRBV7-2 | TGTGCCAGCAGCTTAGCCGGGACAGGTTACAGCAATCAGCCCCAGCATTTT | CASSLAGTGYSNQPQHF
few | NA | TRBJ1-1 | TRBV30 | TGTGCCTGGAGTGTGGGACCAGGGAACACTGAAGCTTTCTTT | CAWSVGPGNTEAFF
once | NA | TRBJ1-3 | TRBV29-1 | TGCAGCGTTATCGGCAGCGACTCTGGAAACACCATATATTTT | CSVIGSDSGNTIYF
few | TRBD2 | TRBJ2-3 | TRBV20-1 | TGCAGTGCTACACAAAGCCGGACTAGCGGGATTTCTAGCACAGATACGCAGTATTTT | CSATQSRTSGISSTDTQYF
few | NA | TRBJ2-5 | TRBV6-1 | TGTGCCAGCAGTGAATTTGACGAAGAAGAGACCCAGTACTTC | CASSEFDEEETQYF
few | TRBD2 | TRBJ2-4 | TRBV7-8 | TGTGCCAGCAGTGCCCTAGCGGGATTGAACATAGCCAAAAACATTCAGTACTTC | CASSALAGLNIAKNIQYF
NA | NA | TRBJ2-1 | TRBV9 | TGTGCCAGCAGCGGGGGGCGGCCGGGTCTGGTGAATGAGCAGTTCTTC | CASSGGRPGLVNEQFF
many | NA | TRBJ2-5 | TRBV5-1 | TGTGCCAGCAGCTTAAGAAGCCAAGAGACCCAGTACTTC | CASSLRSQETQYF
many | NA | TRBJ2-5 | TRBV6-5 | TGTGCCAGCAAGGATAGCAGGGGCTTTGAGACCCAGTACTTC | CASKDSRGFETQYF
few | TRBD1 | TRBJ1-4 | TRBV2 | TGTGCCAGTTTACAGGGGGATGAAAAACTGTTTTTT | CASLQGDEKLFF
NA | NA | TRBJ2-2 | TRBV12-3/TRBV12-4 | TGTGCCAGCAGTTTGACGGCCGGGGAGCTGTTTTTT | CASSLTAGELFF